This TCR beta chain was retrieved from a study of identical twins. This clonotype was detected a few times. The CDR3 length is 14 residues. Germline V CDR1 and CDR2: SGHRS, YFSETQ. The V segment lost 5 bases and the J segment 5 bases; nucleotides outside the gene matches: 9. TCRdb fed the 5' RACE reads into MiXCR, producing one record per CDR3 protein. Of about 220,000 distinct CDR3 sequences listed, around 10% are singletons. This sequence was found in a woman aged 18-29 years in good health. Sample: memory (CD45RO+) T cells sorted from blood. The rearrangement links TRBV5-1 to TRBJ2-5; 7 positions match TRBD2. In DNA form, the CDR3 reads TGCGCCAGCAGGCTTCTGCCCGGGGGGGAGACCCAGTACTTC. Translating it yields CASRLLPGGETQYF.